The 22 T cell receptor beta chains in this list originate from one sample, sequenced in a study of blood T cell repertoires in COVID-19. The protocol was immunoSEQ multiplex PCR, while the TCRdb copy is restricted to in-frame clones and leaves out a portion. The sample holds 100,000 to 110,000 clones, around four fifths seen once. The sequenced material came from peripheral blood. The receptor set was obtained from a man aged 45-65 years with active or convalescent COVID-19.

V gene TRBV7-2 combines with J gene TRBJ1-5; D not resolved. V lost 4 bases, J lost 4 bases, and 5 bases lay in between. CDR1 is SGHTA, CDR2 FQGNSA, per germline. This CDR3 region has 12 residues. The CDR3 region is CASSSLNQPQHF. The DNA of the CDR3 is TGTGCCAGCAGCTCCCTTAATCAGCCCCAGCATTTT.

In DNA, the CDR3 is TGTGCCAGCAGCCAAGAAGGGGCACCAAGGGGGCAGTTCTTC. This codes for CASSQEGAPRGQFF. The chain carries TRBV3-1 (or the pseudogene TRBV3-2) and TRBJ2-1; TRBD1 is a possible D gene (5 bases). Germline V lookup: CDR1 LGHDT, CDR2 YNNKEL (reference sequence). This CDR3 has 14 residues. V lost 0 bases and J lost 12, with 15 bases in between.

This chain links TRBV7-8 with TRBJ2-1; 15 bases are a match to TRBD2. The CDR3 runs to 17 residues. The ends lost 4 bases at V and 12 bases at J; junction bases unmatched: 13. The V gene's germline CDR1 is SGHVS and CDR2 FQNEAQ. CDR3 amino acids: CASSYTVPGTSGRRQFF. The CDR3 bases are TGTGCCAGCAGCTACACAGTTCCCGGGACTAGCGGGAGGAGGCAGTTCTTC.

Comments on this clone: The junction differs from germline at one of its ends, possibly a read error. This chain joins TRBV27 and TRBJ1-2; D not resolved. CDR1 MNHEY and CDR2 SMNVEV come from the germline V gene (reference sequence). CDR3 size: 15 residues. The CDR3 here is CASSRKRDQVYSYTF. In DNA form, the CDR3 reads TGTGCCAGCAGTCGAAAGAGAGATCAGGTCTATAGCTACACCTTC.

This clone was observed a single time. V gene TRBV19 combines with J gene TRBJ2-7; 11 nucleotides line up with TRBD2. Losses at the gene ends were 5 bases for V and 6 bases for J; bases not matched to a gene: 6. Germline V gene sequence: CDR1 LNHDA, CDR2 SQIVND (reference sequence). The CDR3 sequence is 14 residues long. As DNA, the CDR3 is TGTGCCAGTAGTTCTCTAGCGGGAGGTTTCGAGCAGTACTTC. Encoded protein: CASSSLAGGFEQYF. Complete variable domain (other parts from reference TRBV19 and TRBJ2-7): DGGITQSPKYLFRKEGQNVTLSCEQNLNHDAMYWYRQDPGQGLRLIYYSQIVNDFQKGDIAEGYSVSREKKESFPLTVTSAQKNPTAFYLCASSSLAGGFEQYFGPGTRLTVT.

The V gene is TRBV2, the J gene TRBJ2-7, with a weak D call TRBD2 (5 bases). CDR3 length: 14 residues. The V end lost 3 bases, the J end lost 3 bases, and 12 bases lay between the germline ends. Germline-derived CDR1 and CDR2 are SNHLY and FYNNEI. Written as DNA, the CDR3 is TGTGCCAGCAGTGATATAGCGACCGACTACGAGCAGTACTTC. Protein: CASSDIATDYEQYF.

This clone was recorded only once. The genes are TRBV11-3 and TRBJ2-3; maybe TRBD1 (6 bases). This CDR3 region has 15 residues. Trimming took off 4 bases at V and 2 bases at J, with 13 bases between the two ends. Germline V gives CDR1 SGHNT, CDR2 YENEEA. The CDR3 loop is CASSSTGYYTDTQYF. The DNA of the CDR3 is TGTGCCAGCAGCTCCACAGGGTACTACACAGATACGCAGTATTTT.

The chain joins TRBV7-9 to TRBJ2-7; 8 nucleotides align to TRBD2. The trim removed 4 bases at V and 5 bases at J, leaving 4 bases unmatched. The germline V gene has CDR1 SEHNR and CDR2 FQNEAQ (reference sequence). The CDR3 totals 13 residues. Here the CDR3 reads CASSYSGIDEQYF. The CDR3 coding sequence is TGTGCCAGCAGCTATAGCGGGATCGACGAGCAGTACTTC.

Here the CDR3 DNA reads TGTGCCAGCAGCCATTGGGGGGATCTTCTCCATGAGCAGTTCTTC. The encoded protein is CASSHWGDLLHEQFF. The chain employs TRBV3-1 (or the pseudogene TRBV3-2) and TRBJ2-1, with D maybe TRBD2 (6 bases). The V end was cut by 3 bases, the J end by 8 bases, with 17 bases between. The CDR3 spans 15 residues. Germline V lookup: CDR1 LGHDT, CDR2 YNNKEL (reference sequence).

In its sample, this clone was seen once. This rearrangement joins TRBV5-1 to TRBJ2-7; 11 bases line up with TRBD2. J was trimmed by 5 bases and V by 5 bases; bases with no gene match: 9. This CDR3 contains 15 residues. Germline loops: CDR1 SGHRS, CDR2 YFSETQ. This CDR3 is CASRPSGRNGDEQYF. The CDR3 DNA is TGCGCCAGCAGACCTAGCGGGAGGAATGGGGACGAGCAGTACTTC.

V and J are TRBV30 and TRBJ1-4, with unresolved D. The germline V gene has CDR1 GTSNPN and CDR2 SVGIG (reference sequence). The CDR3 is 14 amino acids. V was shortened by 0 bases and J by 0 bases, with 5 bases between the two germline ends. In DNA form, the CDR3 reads TGTGCCTGGAGTGTAACAGCAACTAATGAAAAACTGTTTTTT. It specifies CAWSVTATNEKLFF.

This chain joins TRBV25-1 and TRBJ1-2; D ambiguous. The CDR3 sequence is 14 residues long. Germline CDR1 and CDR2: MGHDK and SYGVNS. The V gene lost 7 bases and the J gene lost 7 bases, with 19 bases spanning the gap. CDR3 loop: CASTQPGLFGGYTF. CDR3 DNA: TGTGCCAGCACCCAACCAGGACTCTTCGGTGGCTACACCTTC.

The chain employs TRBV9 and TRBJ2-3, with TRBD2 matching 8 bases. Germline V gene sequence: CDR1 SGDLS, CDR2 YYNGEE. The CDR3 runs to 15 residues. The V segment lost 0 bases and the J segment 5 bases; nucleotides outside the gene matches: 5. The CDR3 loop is CASSVEGGGRDTQYF. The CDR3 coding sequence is TGTGCCAGCAGCGTAGAAGGCGGGGGGCGAGATACGCAGTATTTT.

In DNA form, the CDR3 reads TGTGCCAGCAGCCCCCCCATCTACGAGCAGTACTTC. Translation: CASSPPIYEQYF. The gene calls are TRBV3-1 (or the pseudogene TRBV3-2) and TRBJ2-7, with D unresolved. The V gene's germline CDR1 is LGHDT and CDR2 YNNKEL (reference sequence). This CDR3 has 12 residues. V was shortened by 4 bases and J by 3 bases, with 7 bases between the two germline ends.

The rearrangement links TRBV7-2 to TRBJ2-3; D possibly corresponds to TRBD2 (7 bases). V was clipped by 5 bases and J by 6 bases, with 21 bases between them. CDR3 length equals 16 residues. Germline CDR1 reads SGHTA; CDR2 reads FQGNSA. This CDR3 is CASSPLSGGLRDTQYF. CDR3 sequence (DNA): TGTGCCAGCAGCCCCTTGTCCGGGGGGCTAAGGGATACGCAGTATTTT.

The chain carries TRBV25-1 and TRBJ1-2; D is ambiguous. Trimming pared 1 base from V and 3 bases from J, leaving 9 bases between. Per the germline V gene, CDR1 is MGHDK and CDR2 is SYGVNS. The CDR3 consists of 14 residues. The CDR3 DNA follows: TGTGCCAGCAGTGAATTCCTGGCAGACTATGGCTACACCTTC. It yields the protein CASSEFLADYGYTF.

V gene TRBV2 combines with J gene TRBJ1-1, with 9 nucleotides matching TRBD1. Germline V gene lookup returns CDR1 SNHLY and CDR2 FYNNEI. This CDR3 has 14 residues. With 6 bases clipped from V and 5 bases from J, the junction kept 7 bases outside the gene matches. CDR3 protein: CASRPGQGITEAFF. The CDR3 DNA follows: TGTGCCAGCAGGCCGGGACAGGGAATAACTGAAGCTTTCTTT. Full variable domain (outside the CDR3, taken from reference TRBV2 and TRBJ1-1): EPEVTQTPSHQVTQMGQEVILRCVPISNHLYFYWYRQILGQKVEFLVSFYNNEISEKSEIFDDQFSVERPDGSNFTLKIRSTKLEDSAMYFCASRPGQGITEAFFGQGTRLTVV.

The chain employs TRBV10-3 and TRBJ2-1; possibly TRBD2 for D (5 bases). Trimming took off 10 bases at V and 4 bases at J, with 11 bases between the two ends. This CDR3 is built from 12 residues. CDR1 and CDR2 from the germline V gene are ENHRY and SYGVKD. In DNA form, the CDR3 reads TGTGCCACTGCGGAGGCTTACAATGAGCAGTTCTTC. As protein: CATAEAYNEQFF.

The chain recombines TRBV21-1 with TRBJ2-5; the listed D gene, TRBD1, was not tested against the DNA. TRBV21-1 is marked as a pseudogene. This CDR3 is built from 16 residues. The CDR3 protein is CASSKALGRAQETQYF. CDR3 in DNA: TGTGCCAGCAGCAAAGCGCTCGGCAGGGCCCAAGAGACCCAGTACTTC.

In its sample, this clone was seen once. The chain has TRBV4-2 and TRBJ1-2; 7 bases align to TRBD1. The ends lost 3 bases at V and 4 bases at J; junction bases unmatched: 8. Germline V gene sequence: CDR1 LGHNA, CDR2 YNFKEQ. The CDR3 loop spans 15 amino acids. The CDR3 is CASSQGTASVYGYTF. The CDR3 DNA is TGTGCCAGCAGCCAGGGGACAGCAAGCGTCTATGGCTACACCTTC.

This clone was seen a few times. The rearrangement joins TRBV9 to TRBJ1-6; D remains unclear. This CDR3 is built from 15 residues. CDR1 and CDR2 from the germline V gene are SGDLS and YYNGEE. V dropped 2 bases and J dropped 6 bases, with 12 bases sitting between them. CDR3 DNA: TGTGCCAGCAGCGTTAGAGGAGCTTTTAATTCACCCCTCCACTTT. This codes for CASSVRGAFNSPLHF.

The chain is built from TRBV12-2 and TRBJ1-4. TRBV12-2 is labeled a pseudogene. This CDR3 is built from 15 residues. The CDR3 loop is CASRKSTALEEKLFF. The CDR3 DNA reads TGTGCAAGTCGCAAATCGACTGCTCTGGAGGAAAAACTGTTTTTT.